The next 20 T cell receptor beta chains were all read from a single sample in a study of blood T cells in healthy people across ages. Then a second PCR, running about 6 to 12 cycles, was carried out with a sample-barcoded 5' primer and a J-beta primer mix. TCRdb analysed the 5' RACE reads with MiXCR anew, one entry per CDR3 protein. The profile shows 270,000 or so distinct CDR3 sequences, roughly 29% of them singletons. Specimen: blood. The receptors here all came from an older woman in good health.

This clonotype was seen only a few times. With a much larger clone just one base away, this may be a read error. The chain employs TRBV6-2 or TRBV6-3 and TRBJ2-6, with D maybe TRBD1 (5 bases). The length of the CDR3 is 17 residues. Per germline, CDR1 MNHEY and CDR2 SVGEGT. CDR3 nucleotide sequence: TGTGCCAGCAGTTCCAGGGTATACGGCTCTGGGGCCAACGCCCTGACTTTC. It is translated as CASSSRVYGSGANALTF.

J is TRBJ1-4 and V is TRBV29-1; D uncertain. Germline V gene sequence: CDR1 SQVTM, CDR2 ANQGSEA. This CDR3 contains 15 residues. The V and J ends lost 1 base and 0 bases respectively, with 9 bases between them. CDR3 nucleotide sequence: TGCAGCGTTGAAGGTGACGGATCAACTAATGAAAAACTGTTTTTT. Translating gives CSVEGDGSTNEKLFF.

This clonotype was found once. CDR3 in DNA: TGTGCCAGCAGCCCCCGGGGAGGGCATGAAAAACTGTTTTTT. Its translation is CASSPRGGHEKLFF. The rearrangement joins TRBV7-2 to TRBJ1-4, with D hard to call. Trimming took off 5 bases at V and 6 bases at J, with 13 bases between the two ends. Germline values: CDR1 SGHTA, CDR2 FQGNSA. There are 14 residues in the CDR3.

On this clonotype itself: One junction end does not reproduce the germline sequence, and a read error may be involved. The chain is built from TRBV7-9 and TRBJ2-5; 15 bases agree with TRBD2. The DNA matches TRBJ2-1 better at its end, which makes the J call doubtful. The CDR3 runs 19 residues. Germline CDR1 and CDR2: SEHNR and FQNEAQ (reference sequence). CDR3 DNA sequence: TGCGCCAGCAGCTCCGGACTAGCGGGAGGGCCGAGGGACTACAATGAGCAGTTCTTC. Its protein product is CASSSGLAGGPRDYNEQFF.

This clonotype showed up just a few times. The chain joins TRBV5-1 to TRBJ2-2; 10 bases align to TRBD1. The CDR3 is 16 amino acids. Unmatched junction bases numbered 5, after V lost 1 base and J lost 5 bases. Germline V gene lookup returns CDR1 SGHRS and CDR2 YFSETQ. CDR3 in amino acids: CASSLPGQGRTGELFF. The CDR3, as DNA: TGCGCCAGCAGCTTGCCGGGACAGGGGAGGACCGGGGAGCTGTTTTTT.

Comments on this clonotype: The junction departs from the called germline gene at one end, perhaps through a read error. The chain carries TRBV6-5 and TRBJ2-5; D call uncertain. CDR3 length equals 13 residues. CDR1 and CDR2 from the germline V gene are MNHEY and SVGAGI. The CDR3 DNA reads as TGTGCCTGCAGTGACCCCTCTGGGTGGACCCAGTACTTC. Protein product: CACSDPSGWTQYF.

This clonotype appeared a few times. Germline is not matched at one junction end, which may reflect a read error. The rearrangement links TRBV7-2 to TRBJ2-7; perhaps TRBD1 as D (5 bases). Germline assignment: CDR1 SGHTA and CDR2 FQGNSA. The CDR3 is 13 amino acids. CDR3 bases: TGTGCCAGCAGCTCTCACAAAGGACAAGCTGCGCACTTC. Its protein product is CASSSHKGQAAHF.

The chain combines TRBV7-9 with TRBJ2-5, with D possibly being TRBD1 or TRBD2 (6 bases each). The germline V and J ends were trimmed by 3 bases and 4 bases, with 18 bases remaining between them. Germline V lookup: CDR1 SEHNR, CDR2 FQNEAQ (reference sequence). CDR3 length: 16 amino acids. In DNA, the CDR3 is TGTGCCAGCAGCTTTCTCGGCAGGGGAGGAGGAGAGACCCAGTACTTC. This codes for CASSFLGRGGGETQYF.

The table lists this clonotype with a few counts. This rearrangement joins TRBV7-2 to TRBJ2-7; D unresolved. Trimming stripped 2 bases from V and 3 bases from J, with 14 bases between. This CDR3 region has 15 residues. Germline-derived CDR1 and CDR2 are SGHTA and FQGNSA. CDR3 protein: CASSLSGTKYYEQYF. The CDR3 DNA sequence: TGTGCCAGCAGCTTATCGGGCACGAAGTACTACGAGCAGTACTTC.

The V and J genes are TRBV28 and TRBJ2-7; 9 nucleotides line up with TRBD1. The CDR3 runs 15 residues. V gave up 8 bases and J gave up 2 bases; unmatched junction bases: 10. The germline gives CDR1 MDHEN, CDR2 SYDVKM. The CDR3 sequence is CASRPGDRVAYEQYF. The CDR3 nucleotides are TGTGCCAGCCGCCCTGGGGACAGGGTCGCCTACGAGCAGTACTTC. The variable domain in full, with the rest retrieved from reference TRBV28 and TRBJ2-7, is DVKVTQSSRYLVKRTGEKVFLECVQDMDHENMFWYRQDPGLGLRLIYFSYDVKMKEKGDIPEGYSVSREKKERFSLILESASTNQTSMYLCASRPGDRVAYEQYFGPGTRLTVT.

V usage is TRBV11-2 and J usage is TRBJ1-2, with D perhaps TRBD1 (5 bases). Germline CDR1 and CDR2: SGHAT and FQNNGV. Trimming pared 0 bases from V and 5 bases from J, leaving 7 bases between. This CDR3 has 13 residues. The CDR3 sequence is CASSLDDRYGYTF. The CDR3 nucleotides are TGTGCCAGCAGCTTAGACGACAGATATGGCTACACCTTC.

The chain combines TRBV2 with TRBJ2-6, with 8 bases lining up with TRBD1. V lost 7 bases and J lost 2; bases outside the gene matches: 7. CDR1 is SNHLY and CDR2 is FYNNEI in the germline V gene. The CDR3 runs to 16 residues. The CDR3 coding sequence is TGTGCCAGCACCCTTGAACAGGGGGCTGGGGCCAACGTCCTGACTTTC. Amino acids: CASTLEQGAGANVLTF. Supplemented by reference TRBV2 and TRBJ2-6, the full variable domain reads EPEVTQTPSHQVTQMGQEVILRCVPISNHLYFYWYRQILGQKVEFLVSFYNNEISEKSEIFDDQFSVERPDGSNFTLKIRSTKLEDSAMYFCASTLEQGAGANVLTFGAGSRLTVL.

This clonotype was observed a handful of times. The chain recombines TRBV10-2 with TRBJ2-4, with no clear D. The CDR3 length is 15 residues. The V gene's germline CDR1 is WSHSY and CDR2 SAAADI. V shed 4 bases and J shed 6 bases, with 16 bases lying between them. Here the CDR3 reads CASSGAPQKSNIQYF. CDR3 sequence (DNA): TGCGCCAGCAGTGGAGCACCCCAAAAATCAAACATTCAGTACTTC.

This chain links TRBV10-3 with TRBJ2-5, with 13 bases that match TRBD2. Judging by the DNA end, TRBJ2-1 fits better; the J call may be wrong. The CDR3 has 14 residues. Per germline, CDR1 ENHRY and CDR2 SYGVKD. CDR3 region: CARRLAGGRIEQFF. CDR3 nucleotides: TGTGCCAGGAGACTAGCGGGAGGTAGGATTGAGCAGTTCTTC.

This chain joins TRBV24-1 and TRBJ2-1; D is unclear. V shed 4 bases and J shed 3 bases, with 12 bases lying between them. CDR3 length equals 15 residues. Germline V lookup: CDR1 KGHDR, CDR2 SFDVKD. As DNA, the CDR3 is TGTGCCACCAGTGAGTCGACTGGCAGCTACAATGAGCAGTTCTTC. It yields the protein CATSESTGSYNEQFF.

The table lists this clonotype with many counts. The chain has TRBV29-1 and TRBJ2-2; perhaps TRBD2 as D (7 bases). The germline V gene has CDR1 SQVTM and CDR2 ANQGSEA. Between the trimmed V and J ends, which lost 5 bases and 8 bases, there was a span of 12 bases. This CDR3 has 12 residues. CDR3 in amino acids: CSVSRGGGELFF. In DNA, the CDR3 is TGCAGCGTTAGCAGGGGAGGGGGGGAGCTGTTTTTT.

This chain links TRBV27 with TRBJ2-7; 9 positions agree with TRBD1. The V gene's germline CDR1 is MNHEY and CDR2 SMNVEV (reference sequence). The CDR3 totals 15 residues. V shed 5 bases and J 8 bases; nucleotides not matched to a gene: 13. The CDR3 coding sequence is TGTGCCAGCAGTCCCGAGCCGGGACAGGGAAGGAAGCAGTACTTC. It is translated as CASSPEPGQGRKQYF.

The CDR3 DNA follows: TGTGCCAGCAGCTCACTAGGGGGGGCAACCGGGGAGCTGTTTTTT. Translation gives CASSSLGGATGELFF. The rearrangement uses TRBV7-3 and TRBJ2-2; D might be TRBD2 (7 bases). This CDR3 has 15 residues. Trimming stripped 4 bases from V and 5 bases from J, with 14 bases between. Germline V gene sequence: CDR1 SGHTA, CDR2 FQGTGA.

This clonotype was detected many times. This CDR3 reads CASSLGRAPNQPQHF. DNA of the CDR3: TGTGCCAGCAGCCTGGGACGGGCACCTAATCAGCCCCAGCATTTT. V gene TRBV7-2 combines with J gene TRBJ1-5; D perhaps matches TRBD1 (5 bases). The CDR3 is 15 amino acids. Trimming took 5 bases from V and 4 from J, leaving 15 bases between them. Germline V gene lookup returns CDR1 SGHTA and CDR2 FQGNSA.

The chain uses TRBV19 and TRBJ1-1; the match to TRBD1 covers 7 bases. V shed 4 bases, J shed 10 bases, and the junction held 12 bases outside the gene matches. The CDR3 is made up of 14 amino acids. Germline lookup yields CDR1 LNHDA and CDR2 SQIVND (reference sequence). The CDR3 nucleotides are TGTGCCAGTAGTAAAGGGGGCTTCCCCTCGGCAGCTTTCTTT. As protein: CASSKGGFPSAAFF.